Reported below is one TCR beta chain. Its antigen remains unknown. Data came from immunoSEQ multiplex PCR; TCRdb stores just in-frame clones and leaves some out. The sample holds approximately 73,000 clones, 80% to 85% seen once. This record belongs to a study of T cell responses to AZD1222 COVID-19 vaccine. Findings and caveats of the study: There were vaccine-associated CD4 TCRs across spike, dominant at 160-218 and 743-854.

The V segment lost 7 bases and the J segment 6 bases; nucleotides outside the gene matches: 11. CDR3 length: 16 amino acids. In germline, CDR1 is MNHEY, CDR2 SMNVEV (reference sequence). The input for sequencing was peripheral blood, taken on day 0 of AZD1222 vaccination. This receptor was identified in an adult in good health. The chain has TRBV27 and TRBJ2-3, with 12 bases that match TRBD2. This CDR3 reads CASTWALAGGPDTQYF. In DNA form, the CDR3 reads TGTGCCAGCACCTGGGCCCTAGCGGGGGGGCCGGATACGCAGTATTTT.